This entry is about one T cell receptor (beta chain). TCRdb keeps only in-frame clones here, not all; method: immunoSEQ multiplex PCR. The profile covers 200,000 to 250,000 clones, with around 80% appearing a single time and around 4% taken by the ten largest. The source of the sample is a study of blood T cell repertoires in COVID-19. Looked up from germline, CDR1 is MNHEY and CDR2 is SVGAGI. This CDR3 is 14 amino acids long. V lost 6 bases and J lost 2; bases outside the gene matches: 2. The TCR originated in a young man with acute COVID-19. The sequenced sample consisted of PBMCs or T cells enriched from blood (not recorded which). J is TRBJ1-4 and V is TRBV6-5; 8 bases are a match to TRBD1. CDR3 nucleotide sequence: TGTGCCAGCAGCACAGGGGGTACTAATGAAAAACTGTTTTTT. It codes for CASSTGGTNEKLFF.